A selection of T cell receptor beta chains follows, all from one sample in a study of T cells in Graves' hyperthyroidism and ophthalmopathy. A single record per CDR3 protein comes from TCRdb applying MiXCR to the multiplex PCR reads. Among under 300,000 distinct CDR3 sequences, approximately 14% were seen once, and the ten largest hold 13%. The specimen was blood. The origin of the receptors is a woman aged 40 to 55 with Graves' hyperthyroidism that later progressed to Graves' ophthalmopathy. Both conserved end residues are part of each CDR3. A D gene is named only where the DNA matches it firmly. Size is stated for part of the rows, as once, few or many counts, or as a class when the clone is expanded.

clone_size: few
cdr3_length: 14
v_call: TRBV28
d_call: .
j_call: TRBJ1-3
cdr3_aa: CAGSEEALRNTIYF
cdr3_nt: TGTGCCGGCAGCGAAGAAGCCCTCCGGAACACCATATATTTT

clone_size: many
cdr3_length: 14
v_call: TRBV12-3/TRBV12-4
d_call: .
j_call: TRBJ2-1
cdr3_aa: CASSLGGPNNEQFF
cdr3_nt: TGTGCCAGCAGTTTAGGGGGCCCGAACAATGAGCAGTTCTTC

clone_size: many
cdr3_length: 14
v_call: TRBV27
d_call: .
j_call: TRBJ2-3
cdr3_aa: CASSLSGWTDTQYF
cdr3_nt: TGTGCCAGCAGTTTATCGGGCTGGACAGATACGCAGTATTTT

clone_size: many
cdr3_length: 15
v_call: TRBV27
d_call: TRBD1
j_call: TRBJ2-7
cdr3_aa: CASSPIGNRGREQYF
cdr3_nt: TGTGCCAGCAGTCCGATAGGGAACAGGGGGAGAGAGCAGTACTTC

clone_size: many
cdr3_length: 18
v_call: TRBV5-8
d_call: .
j_call: TRBJ2-1
cdr3_aa: CASSLGLLALLNNNEQFF
cdr3_nt: TGTGCCAGCAGCTTGGGGTTACTAGCCCTATTGAATAACAATGAGCAGTTCTTC

clone_size: .
cdr3_length: 22
v_call: TRBV12-3/TRBV12-4
d_call: TRBD2
j_call: TRBJ2-2
cdr3_aa: CASSLAKIKISGRAGNTGELFF
cdr3_nt: TGTGCCAGCAGTTTAGCCAAAATAAAGATTAGCGGGAGGGCCGGGAACACCGGGGAGCTGTTTTTT

clone_size: many
cdr3_length: 16
v_call: TRBV2
d_call: TRBD1
j_call: TRBJ2-4
cdr3_aa: CASSRQGGWSKNIQYF
cdr3_nt: TGTGCCAGCAGTAGACAGGGTGGCTGGTCCAAAAACATTCAGTACTTC

clone_size: many
cdr3_length: 14
v_call: TRBV20-1
d_call: .
j_call: TRBJ2-2
cdr3_aa: CSVPDRTYTGELFF
cdr3_nt: TGCAGTGTCCCAGACAGGACATACACCGGGGAGCTGTTTTTT

clone_size: many
cdr3_length: 12
v_call: TRBV28
d_call: .
j_call: TRBJ1-5
cdr3_aa: CASSLSSGPQHF
cdr3_nt: TGTGCCAGCAGTTTAAGCAGCGGGCCCCAGCATTTT

clone_size: .
cdr3_length: 13
v_call: TRBV20-1
d_call: .
j_call: TRBJ2-3
cdr3_aa: CSTQWGSTDTQYF
cdr3_nt: TGCAGCACCCAGTGGGGTTCAACAGATACGCAGTATTTT

clone_size: many
cdr3_length: 12
v_call: TRBV11-3
d_call: .
j_call: TRBJ2-1
cdr3_aa: CASSTTSIEQFF
cdr3_nt: TGTGCCAGCAGCACGACTAGTATTGAGCAGTTCTTC

clone_size: few
cdr3_length: 11
v_call: TRBV6-1
d_call: .
j_call: TRBJ1-3
cdr3_aa: CASGREDTIYF
cdr3_nt: TGTGCCAGCGGCAGGGAGGACACCATATATTTT

clone_size: many
cdr3_length: 13
v_call: TRBV2
d_call: .
j_call: TRBJ1-6
cdr3_aa: CASSVQGNSPLHF
cdr3_nt: TGTGCCAGCAGTGTCCAGGGTAATTCACCCCTCCACTTT

clone_size: .
cdr3_length: 12
v_call: TRBV7-9
d_call: .
j_call: TRBJ2-1
cdr3_aa: CASSYVNNEQFF
cdr3_nt: TGTGCCAGCAGCTACGTAAATAATGAGCAGTTCTTC

clone_size: many
cdr3_length: 14
v_call: TRBV3-1
d_call: TRBD1
j_call: TRBJ2-7
cdr3_aa: CASSPRGLGDEQYF
cdr3_nt: TGTGCCAGCAGCCCCAGGGGGTTAGGAGACGAGCAGTACTTC

clone_size: .
cdr3_length: 14
v_call: TRBV29-1
d_call: TRBD1
j_call: TRBJ1-1
cdr3_aa: CSVESGQGAFEAFF
cdr3_nt: TGCAGCGTTGAAAGCGGACAGGGGGCTTTTGAAGCTTTCTTT

clone_size: many
cdr3_length: 14
v_call: TRBV20-1
d_call: TRBD2
j_call: TRBJ2-7
cdr3_aa: CSAPGRSGLNEQYF
cdr3_nt: TGCAGTGCCCCCGGGAGGTCGGGGTTAAACGAGCAGTACTTC

clone_size: .
cdr3_length: 14
v_call: TRBV20-1
d_call: .
j_call: TRBJ2-1
cdr3_aa: CSARPGQSNNEQFF
cdr3_nt: TGCAGTGCTCGCCCCGGGCAGTCCAACAATGAGCAGTTCTTC

clone_size: many
cdr3_length: 13
v_call: TRBV7-3
d_call: .
j_call: TRBJ1-6
cdr3_aa: CASSWDYNSPLHF
cdr3_nt: TGTGCCAGCAGCTGGGACTATAATTCACCCCTCCACTTT

clone_size: many
cdr3_length: 12
v_call: TRBV27
d_call: .
j_call: TRBJ1-2
cdr3_aa: CASSLKGYGYTF
cdr3_nt: TGTGCCAGCAGTTTAAAGGGCTATGGCTACACCTTC

clone_size: .
cdr3_length: 17
v_call: TRBV5-4
d_call: .
j_call: TRBJ2-6
cdr3_aa: CASSLRDGGSGANVLTF
cdr3_nt: TGTGCCAGCAGCTTACGGGACGGCGGTTCTGGGGCCAACGTCCTGACTTTC

clone_size: many
cdr3_length: 16
v_call: TRBV7-2
d_call: .
j_call: TRBJ1-6
cdr3_aa: CASSLEGRDGNSPLHF
cdr3_nt: TGTGCCAGCAGCTTAGAGGGCAGGGACGGGAATTCACCCCTCCACTTT

clone_size: many
cdr3_length: 18
v_call: TRBV24-1
d_call: TRBD2
j_call: TRBJ2-2
cdr3_aa: CATSAASGSPPNTGELFF
cdr3_nt: TGTGCCACCAGTGCGGCTAGCGGGAGCCCACCGAACACCGGGGAGCTGTTTTTT

clone_size: many
cdr3_length: 13
v_call: TRBV19
d_call: .
j_call: TRBJ2-7
cdr3_aa: CASSVGEFYEQYF
cdr3_nt: TGTGCCAGTAGTGTCGGGGAGTTCTACGAGCAGTACTTC

clone_size: few
cdr3_length: 16
v_call: TRBV10-2
d_call: .
j_call: TRBJ2-7
cdr3_aa: CASSRDGLVGSYEQYF
cdr3_nt: TGCGCCAGCAGTCGGGACGGGTTAGTAGGTTCCTACGAGCAGTACTTC

clone_size: many
cdr3_length: 18
v_call: TRBV3-1
d_call: .
j_call: TRBJ2-1
cdr3_aa: CASSPYVPVGGRYNEQFF
cdr3_nt: TGTGCCAGCAGCCCCTATGTTCCCGTGGGAGGTCGATACAATGAGCAGTTCTTC

clone_size: many
cdr3_length: 14
v_call: TRBV15
d_call: TRBD1
j_call: TRBJ1-6
cdr3_aa: CATTGTGYNSPLHF
cdr3_nt: TGTGCCACCACCGGGACAGGTTATAATTCACCCCTCCACTTT

clone_size: few
cdr3_length: 15
v_call: TRBV15
d_call: TRBD2
j_call: TRBJ2-1
cdr3_aa: CATSTSGRVSNEQFF
cdr3_nt: TGTGCCACCAGCACGAGCGGGAGGGTTAGCAATGAGCAGTTCTTC

clone_size: .
cdr3_length: 15
v_call: TRBV11-2
d_call: .
j_call: TRBJ2-7
cdr3_aa: CASSPEAREVYEQYF
cdr3_nt: TGTGCCAGCAGCCCTGAAGCCAGGGAGGTCTACGAGCAGTACTTC

clone_size: many
cdr3_length: 13
v_call: TRBV29-1
d_call: .
j_call: TRBJ1-1
cdr3_aa: CSVERTENTEAFF
cdr3_nt: TGCAGCGTCGAACGGACGGAGAACACTGAAGCTTTCTTT

clone_size: few
cdr3_length: 18
v_call: TRBV6-5
d_call: .
j_call: TRBJ1-4
cdr3_aa: CASSYSTDKQQLNEKLFF
cdr3_nt: TGTGCCAGCAGTTACTCGACTGACAAACAACAGCTTAATGAAAAACTGTTTTTT

clone_size: many
cdr3_length: 13
v_call: TRBV7-9
d_call: .
j_call: TRBJ2-3
cdr3_aa: CASSTDSTDTQYF
cdr3_nt: TGTGCCAGCAGCACGGACAGCACAGATACGCAGTATTTT

clone_size: many
cdr3_length: 16
v_call: TRBV19
d_call: TRBD1
j_call: TRBJ2-7
cdr3_aa: CASSIGAGTGSYEQYF
cdr3_nt: TGTGCCAGTAGTATAGGGGCCGGGACAGGATCCTACGAGCAGTACTTC

clone_size: many
cdr3_length: 16
v_call: TRBV3-1
d_call: .
j_call: TRBJ2-3
cdr3_aa: CASQAVGAPSTDTQYF
cdr3_nt: TGTGCCAGCCAGGCGGTTGGCGCGCCTAGCACAGATACGCAGTATTTT

clone_size: few
cdr3_length: 14
v_call: TRBV6-1
d_call: .
j_call: TRBJ1-3
cdr3_aa: CASSTWGAGNTIYF
cdr3_nt: TGTGCCAGCAGTACGTGGGGGGCTGGAAACACCATATATTTT

clone_size: many
cdr3_length: 16
v_call: TRBV3-1
d_call: TRBD2
j_call: TRBJ2-7
cdr3_aa: CASSPRPGGRGVEQYF
cdr3_nt: TGTGCCAGCAGCCCCCGCCCCGGCGGGAGGGGAGTCGAGCAGTACTTC

clone_size: many
cdr3_length: 17
v_call: TRBV4-2
d_call: .
j_call: TRBJ2-3
cdr3_aa: CASSQDPPFVSTDTQYF
cdr3_nt: TGTGCCAGCAGCCAAGATCCCCCGTTTGTGTCCACAGATACGCAGTATTTT

clone_size: many
cdr3_length: 15
v_call: TRBV7-2
d_call: TRBD2
j_call: TRBJ2-7
cdr3_aa: CASSWGTSQVGEQYF
cdr3_nt: TGTGCCAGCAGCTGGGGGACTAGCCAGGTGGGCGAGCAGTACTTC

clone_size: few
cdr3_length: 16
v_call: TRBV7-8
d_call: .
j_call: TRBJ1-3
cdr3_aa: CASSSGTSGSGNTIYF
cdr3_nt: TGTGCCAGCAGCTCCGGGACGTCTGGCTCTGGAAACACCATATATTTT

clone_size: many
cdr3_length: 15
v_call: TRBV6-1
d_call: .
j_call: TRBJ2-1
cdr3_aa: CASSNSVGFYNEQFF
cdr3_nt: TGTGCCAGCAGTAACAGTGTTGGGTTCTACAATGAGCAGTTCTTC

clone_size: many
cdr3_length: 15
v_call: TRBV18
d_call: .
j_call: TRBJ1-3
cdr3_aa: CASSKTTSSGNTIYF
cdr3_nt: TGTGCCAGCTCAAAAACAACGAGCTCTGGAAACACCATATATTTT

clone_size: .
cdr3_length: 15
v_call: TRBV2
d_call: .
j_call: TRBJ2-5
cdr3_aa: CASGGARTYQETQYF
cdr3_nt: TGTGCCAGCGGAGGGGCTAGAACGTACCAAGAGACCCAGTACTTC

clone_size: many
cdr3_length: 16
v_call: TRBV11-2
d_call: TRBD2
j_call: TRBJ2-1
cdr3_aa: CASSSVERETYNEQFF
cdr3_nt: TGTGCCAGCAGCTCGGTCGAGCGGGAAACCTACAATGAGCAGTTCTTC

clone_size: many
cdr3_length: 13
v_call: TRBV2
d_call: .
j_call: TRBJ2-7
cdr3_aa: CASRKDSTYEQYF
cdr3_nt: TGTGCCAGCAGGAAGGACAGTACCTACGAGCAGTACTTC

clone_size: many
cdr3_length: 14
v_call: TRBV6-2/TRBV6-3
d_call: .
j_call: TRBJ2-7
cdr3_aa: CASRGPRSSYEQYF
cdr3_nt: TGTGCCAGCAGGGGCCCGCGGAGCTCCTACGAGCAGTACTTC

clone_size: .
cdr3_length: 11
v_call: TRBV29-1
d_call: .
j_call: TRBJ1-2
cdr3_aa: CSVGDSGGYTF
cdr3_nt: TGCAGCGTTGGCGACAGCGGTGGCTACACCTTC

clone_size: many
cdr3_length: 20
v_call: TRBV6-1
d_call: TRBD2
j_call: TRBJ2-5
cdr3_aa: CASSSSEGTSGRAFWKTQYF
cdr3_nt: TGTGCCAGCAGTTCCTCCGAAGGGACTAGCGGGAGGGCCTTTTGGAAGACCCAGTACTTC

clone_size: .
cdr3_length: 18
v_call: TRBV29-1
d_call: TRBD2
j_call: TRBJ2-6
cdr3_aa: CSVAPLGGGVYGANVLTF
cdr3_nt: TGCAGCGTTGCCCCCCTGGGGGGGGGGGTTTATGGGGCCAACGTCCTGACTTTC

clone_size: .
cdr3_length: 14
v_call: TRBV7-3
d_call: .
j_call: TRBJ2-7
cdr3_aa: CATSFSLQTNEQYF
cdr3_nt: TGTGCCACCAGCTTCTCCCTCCAAACCAATGAGCAGTACTTC

clone_size: .
cdr3_length: 12
v_call: TRBV20-1
d_call: .
j_call: TRBJ1-2
cdr3_aa: CSAGREAYGYTF
cdr3_nt: TGCAGTGCTGGACGCGAGGCCTATGGCTACACCTTC

clone_size: few
cdr3_length: 16
v_call: TRBV25-1
d_call: .
j_call: TRBJ1-3
cdr3_aa: CASSRSDGNSGNTIYF
cdr3_nt: TGTGCCAGCAGTCGTAGCGACGGCAACTCTGGAAACACCATATATTTT

clone_size: .
cdr3_length: 16
v_call: TRBV5-4
d_call: .
j_call: TRBJ2-2
cdr3_aa: CASSLRSGLHTGELFF
cdr3_nt: TGTGCCAGCAGCCTGAGATCGGGACTCCACACCGGGGAGCTGTTTTTT

clone_size: many
cdr3_length: 17
v_call: TRBV7-9
d_call: TRBD2
j_call: TRBJ2-1
cdr3_aa: CASSSRGTSGPYNEQFF
cdr3_nt: TGTGCCAGCAGCTCCCGAGGGACTAGCGGGCCTTACAATGAGCAGTTCTTC